These 29 T cell receptor beta chains were all obtained from the same sample, sequenced in a study of post-analysis software for immune sequencing data. Study-level findings and limits: Controls showed lower frequencies than patients for roughly 5 TRBV segments, and TRBV5-6, TRBV5-1 and TRBV20-1 were among these.

What these receptors recognize is not known. Unique molecular identifiers tagged the TCR beta cDNA libraries. TCRdb re-analysed the PCR reads in MiXCR, keeping a single row per CDR3 protein. The table has over 700,000 distinct CDR3 sequences, 30% seen once. Source material: blood. The receptors were gathered from a girl aged 10 to 17 with multiple sclerosis.

This clonotype was observed a handful of times. The V call is TRBV3-1, the J call TRBJ2-7, with 11 bases fitting TRBD2. Per the germline V gene, CDR1 is LGHDT and CDR2 is YNNKEL (reference sequence). The CDR3 runs 16 residues. The junction had 9 bases not matched to a gene; V was cut back by 3 bases and J by 5 bases. The CDR3 loop is CASSQAAGTSGHEQYF. The CDR3 nucleotides read TGTGCCAGCAGCCAGGCGGCCGGGACTAGCGGCCACGAGCAGTACTTC.

To note about this clonotype: No conserved phenylalanine or tryptophan is present at the end of the CDR3, so a read error is the likely explanation. This chain uses TRBV5-1 with TRBJ2-3; possible D gene TRBD2, 5 bases. Germline loops: CDR1 SGHRS, CDR2 YFSETQ. V lost 0 bases and J 0 bases, leaving 5 bases between the germline ends. The CDR3 totals 14 residues. CDR3 DNA sequence: TGCGCCAGCAGCTTGGGGACTAGCACAGATACGCAGTATTTG. This gives the protein CASSLGTSTDTQYL.

As concerns this clonotype: The junction departs from the called germline gene at one end, perhaps through a read error. V is TRBV29-1 and J is TRBJ2-3; D gene uncertain. Germline V gene sequence: CDR1 SQVTM, CDR2 ANQGSEA. The CDR3 has 12 residues. CDR3 residues: CSVSDRTDTQYF. Here the CDR3 DNA reads TGCAGCGTGAGTGACCGCACGGATACGCAGTATTTT.

This clonotype was seen a few times. The V and J genes are TRBV12-5 and TRBJ2-4; D tentatively reads TRBD1 or TRBD2 (5 bases each). The CDR3 has 15 amino acids. CDR1 and CDR2 (germline): LGHNT, FRNRAP. V was clipped by 7 bases and J by 5 bases, with 18 bases between them. The CDR3 here is CASARDLPAENIQYF. Written as DNA, the CDR3 is TGTGCTAGTGCCCGGGACCTACCGGCCGAAAACATTCAGTACTTC.

V usage is TRBV9 and J usage is TRBJ2-1; 7 bases line up with TRBD2. With V trimmed by 2 bases and J by 5 bases, 10 bases remained unmatched. From germline, CDR1 is SGDLS and CDR2 YYNGEE. This CDR3 has 16 amino acids. DNA of the CDR3: TGTGCCAGCAGCGTTTCCCCGGGACTAACAAACAATGAGCAGTTCTTC. Residues: CASSVSPGLTNNEQFF.

This clonotype showed up just a few times. The chain is built from TRBV10-3 and TRBJ1-2, with unresolved D. Trimming cost V 3 bases and J 10 bases, with 12 bases left between them. Per the germline V gene, CDR1 is ENHRY and CDR2 is SYGVKD. CDR3 size: 12 residues. CDR3 sequence: CAISDGADDYTF. For the CDR3, the DNA is TGTGCCATCAGTGATGGAGCAGATGACTACACCTTC.

This clonotype was seen ten or more times. The genes are TRBV20-1 and TRBJ2-7; D is perhaps TRBD2 (5 bases). CDR1 DFQATT and CDR2 SNEGSKA come from the germline V gene (reference sequence). The CDR3 consists of 12 residues. V was trimmed by 3 bases and J by 7 bases, leaving 13 bases between them. CDR3: CSASPSSGEQYF. As DNA, the CDR3 is TGCAGTGCTAGCCCGAGTTCGGGGGAGCAGTACTTC.

This clonotype was picked up a small number of times. V usage is TRBV5-6 and J usage is TRBJ2-7, with D possibly matching TRBD2 (6 bases). Trimming cost V 4 bases and J 2 bases, with 10 bases left between them. CDR1 is SGHDT and CDR2 is YYEEEE in the germline V gene. The CDR3 contains 13 residues. CDR3 loop: CASSRDFAYEQYF. CDR3 DNA sequence: TGTGCCAGCAGCCGGGACTTCGCCTACGAGCAGTACTTC.

The table lists this clonotype with a few counts. The genes are TRBV20-1 and TRBJ2-7, with D possibly matching TRBD1 (6 bases). This CDR3 has 14 residues. Trimming shortened V by 0 bases and J by 5 bases, and 14 bases separated the two germline ends. CDR1 DFQATT and CDR2 SNEGSKA come from the germline V gene (reference sequence). The DNA for the CDR3 is TGCAGTGCTAGAGACTACAGGGTTGTCCACGAGCAGTACTTC. It yields the protein CSARDYRVVHEQYF.

This clonotype showed up just a few times. The gene calls are TRBV28 and TRBJ2-7, with 7 bases fitting TRBD2. The J call may be faulty, since TRBJ2-5 better matches the DNA end. Germline values: CDR1 MDHEN, CDR2 SYDVKM. The CDR3 extends over 12 amino acids. In DNA form, the CDR3 reads TGTGCCAGCGGCGGGGGATTGGAGACCCAGTACTTC. Its protein is CASGGGLETQYF.

The chain joins TRBV15 to TRBJ2-5; 10 bases agree with TRBD2. The junction had 8 bases not matched to a gene; V was cut back by 3 bases and J by 7 bases. CDR3 length: 15 residues. Germline values: CDR1 LNHNV, CDR2 YYDKDF (reference sequence). The CDR3 DNA follows: TGTGCCACCAGCAGTACTAGCGGGATATCGCGGACCCAGTACTTC. This translates into CATSSTSGISRTQYF.

The chain uses TRBV28 and TRBJ1-2; D is perhaps TRBD1 (5 bases). Deletions cut 3 bases from V and 6 bases from J, with 11 bases between. The CDR3 has 13 residues. The V gene's germline CDR1 is MDHEN and CDR2 SYDVKM. As DNA, the CDR3 is TGTGCCAGCAGTTTGCGGGGCGCGGATGGCTACACCTTC. Its translation: CASSLRGADGYTF.

This chain uses TRBV3-1 with TRBJ1-1, with D possibly TRBD1 on 6 matching bases. The CDR3 consists of 14 residues. Trimming cost V 0 bases and J 6 bases, with 11 bases left between them. Per germline, CDR1 LGHDT and CDR2 YNNKEL (reference sequence). CDR3 sequence (DNA): TGTGCCAGCAGCCAAGAGGTTGACAGGCCTGAAGCTTTCTTT. It translates to CASSQEVDRPEAFF.

A remark on this clonotype: One end of the junction does not line up with germline, which may come from a read error. The V gene is TRBV7-9, the J gene TRBJ2-7; perhaps TRBD2 as D (5 bases). The length of the CDR3 is 15 residues. Germline loops: CDR1 SEHNR, CDR2 FQNEAQ (reference sequence). The CDR3 DNA follows: TGTGCCAGCAGCCTTCCCGGGGTTAGCACCTATGAGCAGTACTTC. Residues: CASSLPGVSTYEQYF.

J is TRBJ2-1 and V is TRBV2; TRBD1 matches 9 bases. Germline values: CDR1 SNHLY, CDR2 FYNNEI. There are 15 residues in the CDR3. V trimming: 6 bases; J trimming: 8 bases; junction bases outside the gene matches: 11. CDR3 loop: CASSEGGQGDDEQFF. The CDR3 DNA follows: TGTGCCAGCAGCGAGGGGGGACAGGGTGACGATGAGCAGTTCTTC.

A few counts support this clonotype. The chain links TRBV10-3 to TRBJ2-5, with 14 bases aligning to TRBD2. The germline gives CDR1 ENHRY, CDR2 SYGVKD. The length of the CDR3 is 15 residues. V lost 6 bases to trimming and J lost 2 bases; unmatched junction nucleotides: 2. CDR3 protein: CAIRGTSGGQETQYF. The CDR3 DNA follows: TGTGCCATCAGGGGGACTAGCGGGGGTCAAGAGACCCAGTACTTC.

This clonotype has more than one count but fewer than ten. The chain recombines TRBV20-1 with TRBJ2-1, with D possibly matching TRBD2 (6 bases). V lost 1 base and J 9 bases, leaving 16 bases between the germline ends. The germline CDR1 and CDR2 sequences are DFQATT and SNEGSKA (reference sequence). This CDR3 has 14 amino acids. The CDR3: CSARVRGRGGEQFF. The CDR3 nucleotides are TGCAGTGCTAGAGTCCGCGGGCGGGGTGGTGAGCAGTTCTTC.

This clonotype was observed many times. J is TRBJ2-7 and V is TRBV7-2; D possibly matches TRBD1 or TRBD2 (6 bases each). Germline lookup yields CDR1 SGHTA and CDR2 FQGNSA. Trimming cost V 0 bases and J 2 bases, with 14 bases left between them. The CDR3 length is 16 residues. The CDR3 DNA follows: TGTGCCAGCAGCTTAGCAGGGGGGAGGCTGACCTACGAGCAGTACTTC. It translates to CASSLAGGRLTYEQYF.

The chain recombines TRBV11-2 with TRBJ1-2; D remains ambiguous. The CDR3 is 13 residues long. From germline, CDR1 is SGHAT and CDR2 FQNNGV. Trimming pared 4 bases from V and 0 bases from J, leaving 6 bases between. The CDR3 DNA sequence: TGTGCCAGCAGCTCGGAGGCTAACTATGGCTACACCTTC. Protein product: CASSSEANYGYTF.

The J gene is TRBJ2-7, the V gene TRBV3-1; no firm D call. CDR1 is LGHDT and CDR2 is YNNKEL in the germline V gene (reference sequence). This CDR3 has 14 amino acids. V was trimmed by 0 bases and J by 7 bases, leaving 13 bases between them. Here the CDR3 reads CASSQDLDKKEQYF. The DNA for the CDR3 is TGTGCCAGCAGCCAAGACCTCGACAAGAAGGAGCAGTACTTC.

This clonotype was observed a handful of times. J is TRBJ2-5 and V is TRBV24-1; D unresolved. The J call is uncertain, as TRBJ2-7 better fits the DNA end. There are 12 residues in the CDR3. Germline-derived CDR1 and CDR2 are KGHDR and SFDVKD. The CDR3 is CATSAGPDEQYF. In DNA, the CDR3 is TGTGCCACCAGTGCCGGACCCGACGAGCAGTACTTC.

This clonotype occurred many times. The chain is built from TRBV29-1 and TRBJ1-2; D call uncertain. The V end lost 7 bases, the J end lost 4 bases, and 19 bases lay between the germline ends. This CDR3 has 14 amino acids. Germline CDR1 reads SQVTM; CDR2 reads ANQGSEA. The chain's CDR3 is CSALGPGTVYGYTF. Written as DNA, the CDR3 is TGCAGCGCCCTCGGACCAGGCACGGTCTATGGCTACACCTTC.

This clonotype was recorded only once. The chain combines TRBV3-1 with TRBJ2-4, with D possibly called TRBD1 or TRBD2 (6 bases each). This CDR3 region has 17 residues. The V end was cut by 1 base, the J end by 0 bases, with 13 bases between. CDR1 is LGHDT and CDR2 is YNNKEL in the germline V gene (reference sequence). The CDR3 sequence is CASSQVPRGLAKNIQYF. CDR3 coding DNA: TGTGCCAGCAGCCAAGTCCCCAGGGGACTAGCCAAAAACATTCAGTACTTC.

The chain employs TRBV5-6 and TRBJ2-5; TRBD1 or TRBD2 may be the D gene (6 bases each). The germline V and J ends were trimmed by 4 bases and 5 bases, with 18 bases remaining between them. Germline values: CDR1 SGHDT, CDR2 YYEEEE. The CDR3 contains 15 residues. The CDR3 region is CASSLSGGRGETQYF. The CDR3 DNA sequence: TGTGCCAGCAGCCTCAGTGGGGGGCGCGGGGAGACCCAGTACTTC.

This clonotype was detected only a few times. The chain uses TRBV7-2 and TRBJ1-2, with 10 bases matching TRBD1. The CDR3 is made up of 16 amino acids. CDR1 and CDR2 (germline): SGHTA, FQGNSA. Germline trimming cut 1 base from V and 8 bases from J; bases unmatched to any gene: 10. CDR3 nucleotides: TGTGCCAGCAGCTTAGTAACCGGGACAGGGGTCTACGGCTACACCTTC. This codes for CASSLVTGTGVYGYTF.

This clonotype came up once. This CDR3 is CATSVRRIGKETQYF. The CDR3, as DNA: TGTGCCACCAGTGTAAGGAGGATCGGCAAAGAGACCCAGTACTTC. This chain joins TRBV24-1 and TRBJ2-5; possible D gene TRBD2, 5 bases. This CDR3 is 15 amino acids long. The V gene's germline CDR1 is KGHDR and CDR2 SFDVKD. The ends were cut back, 5 bases at V and 3 bases at J, with 15 bases in the middle.

J is TRBJ2-7 and V is TRBV6-2 or TRBV6-3; no clear D. Trimming cost V 4 bases and J 2 bases, with 9 bases left between them. CDR1 is MNHEY, CDR2 SVGEGT, per germline. The CDR3 is 13 amino acids. DNA for the CDR3: TGTGCCAGCAGTTTGCTGGGTCCCTACGAGCAGTACTTC. Its translation is CASSLLGPYEQYF.

There are a few counts of this clonotype. V usage is TRBV5-1 and J usage is TRBJ1-1, with a tentative D call TRBD1 (6 bases). The germline V gene encodes CDR1 SGHRS and CDR2 YFSETQ. This CDR3 is built from 15 residues. The V end was cut by 3 bases, the J end by 0 bases, with 12 bases between. The CDR3 DNA is TGCGCCAGCAGCTGGCGGGGGCCGATGAACACTGAAGCTTTCTTT. Encoded protein: CASSWRGPMNTEAFF.

At least ten counts were recorded for this clonotype. The chain combines TRBV7-2 with TRBJ2-7; TRBD1 is a possible D gene (5 bases). V was trimmed by 3 bases and J by 0 bases, leaving 12 bases between them. CDR3 length: 15 amino acids. In germline, CDR1 is SGHTA, CDR2 FQGNSA. CDR3 nucleotide sequence: TGTGCCAGCAGCTTGGCGTCGACAGCCTCCTACGAGCAGTACTTC. It yields the protein CASSLASTASYEQYF.